This TCR beta chain was identified in a study of shared clonotypes between healthy human individuals. The wider study: Donor composition was a couple of women and three men, aged 18 to 49. A donor's plate count was three for CD4 naive and three for CD4 memory; CD8 naive had two and CD8 memory one.

The CDR3 consists of 14 residues. In germline, CDR1 is SEHNR, CDR2 FQNEAQ (reference sequence). V trimming: 5 bases; J trimming: 6 bases; junction bases outside the gene matches: 9. Study-level findings and limits: In a few donors, around 5% of naive CD4 clonotypes appeared in common.

CD45RO-negative cells were positively selected for CCR7, leaving out terminally differentiated effector memory CD45RA+ cells. Caucasian adults living in Nashville, Tennessee, provided all samples. To note about this clone: Its antigen is currently unknown.

Here immunoSEQ multiplex PCR was the method, and the copy in TCRdb shows in-frame clones only, minus some. In the table there are roughly 2.1 million clones, approximately 94% of which are singletons. The sequence derives from a young man in good health. Some clones in this sample may be carry-over from other donors' samples. The rearrangement uses TRBV7-9 and TRBJ1-2, with 7 nucleotides matching TRBD1. Input material: naive CD8+ T cells from PBMCs. The chain's CDR3 is CASSTARGQNGYTF. In DNA, the CDR3 is TGTGCCAGCAGCACCGCTAGGGGGCAAAATGGCTACACCTTC.